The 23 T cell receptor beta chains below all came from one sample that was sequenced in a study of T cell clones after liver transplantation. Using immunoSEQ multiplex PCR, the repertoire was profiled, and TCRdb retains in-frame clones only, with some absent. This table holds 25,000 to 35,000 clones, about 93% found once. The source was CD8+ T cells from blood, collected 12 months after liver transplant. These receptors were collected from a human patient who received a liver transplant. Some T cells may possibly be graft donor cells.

The CDR3 bases are TGTGCCAGCATTCGGTGGGAGCCTCAAGAGACCCAGTACTTC. Its protein product is CASIRWEPQETQYF. The chain has TRBV6-1 and TRBJ2-5; weak D call: TRBD2 (5 bases). Germline CDR1 reads MNHNS; CDR2 reads SASEGT. The V gene lost 7 bases and the J gene lost 2 bases, with 14 bases spanning the gap. The CDR3 covers 14 residues.

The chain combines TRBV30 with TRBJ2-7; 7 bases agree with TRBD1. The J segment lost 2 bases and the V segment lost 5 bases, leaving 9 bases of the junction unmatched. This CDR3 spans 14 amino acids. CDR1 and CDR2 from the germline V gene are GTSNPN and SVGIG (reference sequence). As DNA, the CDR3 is TGTGCCTGGGTACGGGCAGGGGGTCCCTACGAGCAGTACTTC. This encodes CAWVRAGGPYEQYF. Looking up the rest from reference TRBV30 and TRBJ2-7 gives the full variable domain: SQTIHQWPATLVQPVGSPLSLECTVEGTSNPNLYWYRQAAGRGLQLLFYSVGIGQISSEVPQNLSASRPQDRQFILSSKKLLLSDSGFYLCAWVRAGGPYEQYFGPGTRLTVT.

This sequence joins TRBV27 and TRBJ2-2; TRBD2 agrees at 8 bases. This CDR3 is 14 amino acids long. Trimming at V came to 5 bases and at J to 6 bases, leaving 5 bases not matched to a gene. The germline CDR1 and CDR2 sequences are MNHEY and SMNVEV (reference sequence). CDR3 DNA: TGTGCCAGCAGTCCGGGACTAGGGGCCGGGGAGCTGTTTTTT. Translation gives CASSPGLGAGELFF.

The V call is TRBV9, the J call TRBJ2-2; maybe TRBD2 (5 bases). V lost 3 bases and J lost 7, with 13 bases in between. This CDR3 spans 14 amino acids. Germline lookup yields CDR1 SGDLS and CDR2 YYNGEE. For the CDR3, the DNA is TGTGCCAGCAGCGGACGGGATGTCGACGGGGAGCTGTTTTTT. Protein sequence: CASSGRDVDGELFF.

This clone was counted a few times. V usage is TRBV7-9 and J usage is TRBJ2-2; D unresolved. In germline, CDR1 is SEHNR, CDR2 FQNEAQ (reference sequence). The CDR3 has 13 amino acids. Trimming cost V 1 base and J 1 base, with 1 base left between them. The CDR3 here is CASSLENTGELFF. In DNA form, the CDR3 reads TGTGCCAGCAGCTTAGAGAACACCGGGGAGCTGTTTTTT. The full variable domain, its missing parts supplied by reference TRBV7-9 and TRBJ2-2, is DTGVSQNPRHKITKRGQNVTFRCDPISEHNRLYWYRQTLGQGPEFLTYFQNEAQLEKSRLLSDRFSAERPKGSFSTLEIQRTEQGDSAMYLCASSLENTGELFFGEGSRLTVL.

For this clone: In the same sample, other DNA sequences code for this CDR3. The CDR3 loop reads CASSRGGNTEAFF. The CDR3 DNA reads as TGTGCCAGCAGCCGAGGGGGCAACACTGAAGCTTTCTTT. The rearrangement uses TRBV25-1 and TRBJ1-1; 7 bases are a match to TRBD1. Losses at the gene ends were 6 bases for V and 2 bases for J; bases not matched to a gene: 3. The CDR3 consists of 13 residues. Germline CDR1 and CDR2: MGHDK and SYGVNS.

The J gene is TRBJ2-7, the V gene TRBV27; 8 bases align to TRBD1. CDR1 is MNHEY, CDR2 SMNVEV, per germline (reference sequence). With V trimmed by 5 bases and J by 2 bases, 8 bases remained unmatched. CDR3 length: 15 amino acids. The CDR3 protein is CASSPRTGTPYEQYF. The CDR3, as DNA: TGTGCCAGCAGTCCCCGGACAGGGACGCCCTACGAGCAGTACTTC.

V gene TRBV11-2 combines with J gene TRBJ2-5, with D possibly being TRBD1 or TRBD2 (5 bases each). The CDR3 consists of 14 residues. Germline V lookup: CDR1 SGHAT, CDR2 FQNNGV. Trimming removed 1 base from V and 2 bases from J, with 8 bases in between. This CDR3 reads CASSLAWGQETQYF. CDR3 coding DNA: TGTGCCAGCAGCTTAGCTTGGGGGCAAGAGACCCAGTACTTC.

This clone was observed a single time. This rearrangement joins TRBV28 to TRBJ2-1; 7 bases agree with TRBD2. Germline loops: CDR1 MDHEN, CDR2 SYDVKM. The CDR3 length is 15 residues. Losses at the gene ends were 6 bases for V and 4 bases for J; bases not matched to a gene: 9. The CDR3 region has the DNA TGTGCCAGCAGCCCCCCGGGACTAATTTACAATGAGCAGTTCTTC. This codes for CASSPPGLIYNEQFF. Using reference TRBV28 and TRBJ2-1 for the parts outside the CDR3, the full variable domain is DVKVTQSSRYLVKRTGEKVFLECVQDMDHENMFWYRQDPGLGLRLIYFSYDVKMKEKGDIPEGYSVSREKKERFSLILESASTNQTSMYLCASSPPGLIYNEQFFGPGTRLTVL.

CDR3 protein: CASSGTSGRAGEQYF. The CDR3 DNA follows: TGTGCCAGCAGCGGGACTAGCGGGAGGGCCGGCGAGCAGTACTTC. The genes are TRBV7-9 and TRBJ2-7; 16 bases are a match to TRBD2. CDR3 size: 15 residues. Germline loops: CDR1 SEHNR, CDR2 FQNEAQ (reference sequence). With V trimmed by 5 bases and J by 6 bases, 4 bases remained unmatched.

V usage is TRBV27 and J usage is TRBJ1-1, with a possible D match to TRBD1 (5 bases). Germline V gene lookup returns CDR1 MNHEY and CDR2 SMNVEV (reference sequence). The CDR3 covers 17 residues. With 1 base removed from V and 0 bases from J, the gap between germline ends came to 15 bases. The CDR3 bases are TGTGCCAGCAGTTTATTGGGGGTTACGGGATTGAACACTGAAGCTTTCTTT. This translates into CASSLLGVTGLNTEAFF.

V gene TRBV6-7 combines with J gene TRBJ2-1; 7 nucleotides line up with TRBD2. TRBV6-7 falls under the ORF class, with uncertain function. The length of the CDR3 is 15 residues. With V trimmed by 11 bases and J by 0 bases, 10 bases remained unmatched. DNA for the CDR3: TGTGCCTCCCTCACCGGGACTAACTCCTACAATGAGCAGTTCTTC. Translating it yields CASLTGTNSYNEQFF.

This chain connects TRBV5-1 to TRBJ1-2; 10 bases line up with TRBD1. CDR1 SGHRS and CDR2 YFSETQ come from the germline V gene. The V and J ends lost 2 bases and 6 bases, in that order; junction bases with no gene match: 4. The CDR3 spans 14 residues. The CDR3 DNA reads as TGCGCCAGCAGCTTCCCCGGGACAGGGGATGGCTACACCTTC. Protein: CASSFPGTGDGYTF.

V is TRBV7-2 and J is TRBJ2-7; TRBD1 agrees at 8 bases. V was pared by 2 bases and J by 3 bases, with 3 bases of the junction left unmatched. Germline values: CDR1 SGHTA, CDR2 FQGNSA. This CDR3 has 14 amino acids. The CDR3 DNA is TGTGCCAGCAGCTTACCAGGGGGCAGCTACGAGCAGTACTTC. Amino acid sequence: CASSLPGGSYEQYF. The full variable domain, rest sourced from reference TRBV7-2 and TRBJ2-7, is GAGVSQSPSNKVTEKGKDVELRCDPISGHTALYWYRQSLGQGLEFLIYFQGNSAPDKSGLPSDRFSAERTGGSVSTLTIQRTQQEDSAVYLCASSLPGGSYEQYFGPGTRLTVT.

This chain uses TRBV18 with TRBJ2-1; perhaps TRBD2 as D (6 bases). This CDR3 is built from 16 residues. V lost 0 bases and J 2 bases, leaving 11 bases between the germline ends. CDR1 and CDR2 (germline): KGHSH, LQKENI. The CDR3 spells CASSPPTGVTYNEQFF. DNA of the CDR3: TGTGCCAGCTCACCACCGACGGGAGTCACCTACAATGAGCAGTTCTTC.

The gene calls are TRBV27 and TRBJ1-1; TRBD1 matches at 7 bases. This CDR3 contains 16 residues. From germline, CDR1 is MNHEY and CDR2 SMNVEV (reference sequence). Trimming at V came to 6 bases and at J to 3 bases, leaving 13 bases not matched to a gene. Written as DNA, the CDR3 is TGTGCCAGCAGACGACAGGGAGCGTGGGGTGACACTGAAGCTTTCTTT. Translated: CASRRQGAWGDTEAFF.

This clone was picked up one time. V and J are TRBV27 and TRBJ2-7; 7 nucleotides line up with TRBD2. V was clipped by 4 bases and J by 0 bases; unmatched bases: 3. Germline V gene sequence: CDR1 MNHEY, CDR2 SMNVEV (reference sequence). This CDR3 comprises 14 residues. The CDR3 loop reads CASSSGGLSYEQYF. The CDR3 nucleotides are TGTGCCAGCAGTTCGGGAGGCCTCTCCTACGAGCAGTACTTC.

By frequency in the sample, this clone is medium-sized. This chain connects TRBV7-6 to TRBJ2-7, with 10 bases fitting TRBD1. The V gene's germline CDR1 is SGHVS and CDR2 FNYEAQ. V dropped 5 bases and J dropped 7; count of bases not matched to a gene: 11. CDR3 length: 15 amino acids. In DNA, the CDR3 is TGTGCCAGCAGCCTAGGGGGACAGGGGATTAGGGAGCAGTACTTC. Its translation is CASSLGGQGIREQYF.

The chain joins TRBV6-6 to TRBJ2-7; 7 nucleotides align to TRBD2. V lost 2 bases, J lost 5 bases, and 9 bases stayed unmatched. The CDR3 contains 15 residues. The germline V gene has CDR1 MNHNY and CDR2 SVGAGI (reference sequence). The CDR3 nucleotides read TGTGCCAGCAGTTACCGGGGGGAGGGATACGACGAGCAGTACTTC. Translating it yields CASSYRGEGYDEQYF.

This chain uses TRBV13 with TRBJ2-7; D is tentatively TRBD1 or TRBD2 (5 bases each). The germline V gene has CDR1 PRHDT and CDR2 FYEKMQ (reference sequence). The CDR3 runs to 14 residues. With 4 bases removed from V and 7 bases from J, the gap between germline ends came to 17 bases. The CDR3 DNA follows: TGTGCCAGCAGCTCGGGACGGCGGTGGGGTGAGCAGTACTTC. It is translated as CASSSGRRWGEQYF.

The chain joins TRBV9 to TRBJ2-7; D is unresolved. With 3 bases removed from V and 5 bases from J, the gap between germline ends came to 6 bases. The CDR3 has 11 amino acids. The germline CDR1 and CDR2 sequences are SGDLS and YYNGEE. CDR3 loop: CASSDNHEQYF. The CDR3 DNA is TGTGCCAGCAGCGACAACCACGAGCAGTACTTC.

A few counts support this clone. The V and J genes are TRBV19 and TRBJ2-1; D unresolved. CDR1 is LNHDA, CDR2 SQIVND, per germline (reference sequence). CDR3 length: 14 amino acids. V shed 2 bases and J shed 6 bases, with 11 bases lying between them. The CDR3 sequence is CASSIYGRSNEQFF. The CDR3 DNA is TGTGCCAGTAGTATATATGGCAGGAGCAATGAGCAGTTCTTC.

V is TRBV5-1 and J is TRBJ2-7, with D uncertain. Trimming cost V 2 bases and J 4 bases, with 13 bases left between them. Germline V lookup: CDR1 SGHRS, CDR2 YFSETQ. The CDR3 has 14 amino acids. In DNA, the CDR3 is TGCGCCAGCAGCTTCGACACCGCGGTATACGAGCAGTACTTC. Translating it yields CASSFDTAVYEQYF.